What follows is one T cell receptor (beta chain) and its context. Its target is unknown. Assay: immunoSEQ multiplex PCR; the TCRdb copy retains only in-frame clones and omits some. The table lists 2 million to 2.5 million clones, roughly 90% of them singletons, with about 0.41% in the top ten. This sample was included in a study of shared clonotypes between healthy human individuals. Study-wide points: For naive CD4 cells, roughly 5% of clonotypes were shared across several donors. Some clonotypes were shared by all four sorted-subset donors, while others were not shared. The non-shared ones had lower generation probabilities than the shared ones.

Healthy HIV-negative adults with no recent acute infections or vaccinations were recruited as donors. CDR1 is MDHEN and CDR2 is SYDVKM in the germline V gene. Deletions cut 8 bases from V and 6 bases from J, with 11 bases between. This CDR3 is 12 amino acids long. The chain links TRBV28 to TRBJ2-1; D is unclear. The clonotype comes from a man younger than 35 in good health. Some clones in this sample may be carry-over from other donors' samples. The sample consisted of naive CD4+ T cells from PBMCs. Documented subset: CD45RA+ positively selected. CDR3 sequence reads: CASWNRRNEQFF. The CDR3, as DNA: TGTGCCAGCTGGAATAGGCGCAATGAGCAGTTCTTC.